Following are 4 T cell receptor beta chains from one sample sequenced in a study of cytomegalovirus exposure and HLA in healthy donors. PCR employed 60 Vbeta and 13 Jbeta primers. Repertoires were generated with immunoSEQ multiplex PCR, while TCRdb's copy carries only in-frame clones and drops some. There are 200,000 to 250,000 clones in the sample; more than 70% occur only once, and around 1.4% lies in the top ten. The sequenced sample consisted of PBMCs. These receptors originate from a human donor in good health.

The chain is built from TRBV9 and TRBJ2-1; TRBD2 matches at 8 bases. This CDR3 contains 17 residues. Germline V gene sequence: CDR1 SGDLS, CDR2 YYNGEE. V lost 4 bases to trimming and J lost 0 bases; unmatched junction nucleotides: 9. CDR3 sequence reads: CASSYSGTHSSYNEQFF. The DNA of the CDR3 is TGTGCCAGCAGCTATAGCGGGACCCACAGCTCCTACAATGAGCAGTTCTTC.

V is TRBV18 and J is TRBJ2-4; 8 bases line up with TRBD1. The length of the CDR3 is 15 residues. The germline V gene encodes CDR1 KGHSH and CDR2 LQKENI. The V segment lost 6 bases and the J segment 4 bases; nucleotides outside the gene matches: 8. The chain's CDR3 is CASSTTGGVKNIQYF. The CDR3 bases are TGTGCCAGCTCTACTACAGGGGGTGTTAAAAACATTCAGTACTTC.

The chain recombines TRBV14 with TRBJ2-5, with D maybe TRBD2 (6 bases). Germline assignment: CDR1 SGHDN and CDR2 FVKESK. CDR3 length equals 14 residues. The V end was cut by 4 bases, the J end by 2 bases, with 11 bases between. The CDR3 DNA sequence: TGTGCCAGCAGCCTTTTAGCGGCACAAGAGACCCAGTACTTC. Amino acid sequence: CASSLLAAQETQYF. The full variable domain, rest sourced from reference TRBV14 and TRBJ2-5, is EAGVTQFPSHSVIEKGQTVTLRCDPISGHDNLYWYRRVMGKEIKFLLHFVKESKQDESGMPNNRFLAERTGGTYSTLKVQPAELEDSGVYFCASSLLAAQETQYFGPGTRLLVL.

V is TRBV15 and J is TRBJ1-5; D is ambiguous. Germline-derived CDR1 and CDR2 are LNHNV and YYDKDF (reference sequence). V lost 3 bases and J lost 1, with 19 bases in between. CDR3 length equals 18 residues. For the CDR3, the DNA is TGTGCCACCAGCAGTCACCAGGTCAGCGGTATAAGCAATCAGCCCCAGCATTTT. Protein: CATSSHQVSGISNQPQHF.